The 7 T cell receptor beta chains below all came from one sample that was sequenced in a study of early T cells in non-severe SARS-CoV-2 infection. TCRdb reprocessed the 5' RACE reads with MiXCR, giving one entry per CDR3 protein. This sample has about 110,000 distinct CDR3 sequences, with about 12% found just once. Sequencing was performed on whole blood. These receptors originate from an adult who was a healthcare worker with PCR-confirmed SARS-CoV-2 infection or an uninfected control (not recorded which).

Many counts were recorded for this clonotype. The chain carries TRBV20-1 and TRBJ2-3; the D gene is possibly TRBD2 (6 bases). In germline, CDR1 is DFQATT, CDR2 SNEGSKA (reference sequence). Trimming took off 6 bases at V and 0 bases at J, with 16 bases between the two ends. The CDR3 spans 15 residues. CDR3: CSARGGGTSTDTQYF. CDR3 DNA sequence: TGCAGTGCCCGTGGTGGCGGGACTAGCACAGATACGCAGTATTTT.

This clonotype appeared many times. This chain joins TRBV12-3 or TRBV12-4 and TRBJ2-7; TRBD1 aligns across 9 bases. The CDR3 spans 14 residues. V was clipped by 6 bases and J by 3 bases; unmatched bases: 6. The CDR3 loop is CASRSRGQGYEQYF. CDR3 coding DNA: TGTGCCAGCAGATCCCGGGGACAGGGCTACGAGCAGTACTTC.

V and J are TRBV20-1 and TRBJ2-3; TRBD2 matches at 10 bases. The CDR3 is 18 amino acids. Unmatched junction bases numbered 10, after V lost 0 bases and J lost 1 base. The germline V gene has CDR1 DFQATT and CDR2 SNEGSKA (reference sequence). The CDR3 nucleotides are TGCAGTGCTAGAGATCCGCGGAGACTAGCGGGTCGCACAGATACGCAGTATTTT. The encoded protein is CSARDPRRLAGRTDTQYF.

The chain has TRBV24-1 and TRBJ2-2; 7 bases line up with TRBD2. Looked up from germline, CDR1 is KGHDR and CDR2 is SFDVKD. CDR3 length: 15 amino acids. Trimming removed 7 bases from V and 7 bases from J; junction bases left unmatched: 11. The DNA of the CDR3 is TGTGCCACCAGGGGCAGGCGGGAGCAAAGCGGGGAGCTGTTTTTT. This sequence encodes CATRGRREQSGELFF.

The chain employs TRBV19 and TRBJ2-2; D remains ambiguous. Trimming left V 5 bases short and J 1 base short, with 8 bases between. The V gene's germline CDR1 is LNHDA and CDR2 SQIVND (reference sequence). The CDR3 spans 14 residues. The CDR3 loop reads CASSFLENTGELFF. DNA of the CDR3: TGTGCCAGTAGTTTTCTAGAGAACACCGGGGAGCTGTTTTTT.

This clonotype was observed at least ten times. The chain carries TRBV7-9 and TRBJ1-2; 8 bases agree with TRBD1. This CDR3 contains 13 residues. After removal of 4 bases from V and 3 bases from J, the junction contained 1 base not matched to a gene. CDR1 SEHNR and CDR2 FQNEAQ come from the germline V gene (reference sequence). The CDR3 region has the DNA TGTGCCAGCAGCTCGACAGGGGACTATGGCTACACCTTC. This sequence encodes CASSSTGDYGYTF.

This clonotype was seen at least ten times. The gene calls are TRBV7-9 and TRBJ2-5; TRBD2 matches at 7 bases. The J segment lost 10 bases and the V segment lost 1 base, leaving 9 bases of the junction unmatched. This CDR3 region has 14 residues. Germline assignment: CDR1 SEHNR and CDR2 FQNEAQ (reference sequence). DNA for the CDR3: TGTGCCAGCAGCTTAGAAATGGGGCGGGGGAGCCAGTACTTC. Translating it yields CASSLEMGRGSQYF.